The subject of this entry is one T cell receptor beta chain. Under the authors' procedure: Amplifying reference gene primers gave estimates of nucleated cell counts. Sequencing used immunoSEQ multiplex PCR; TCRdb keeps in-frame clones, though not all of them. The V and J calls and clone size are taken from that table; D and trimming were inferred from the DNA. The sample includes 200,000 or so clones, roughly four fifths of them seen just once. Looked up from germline, CDR1 is KGHDR and CDR2 is SFDVKD. Trimming took 0 bases from V and 4 from J, leaving 12 bases between them. This CDR3 is built from 15 residues. This sample is part of a study of blood T cell repertoires in COVID-19. Study in general: The study drew acute and convalescent COVID-19 samples from the United States, Italy and Spain. In each case, the material was cDNA or gDNA derived from T cells, B-cell-depleted T cells, or PBMCs.

The TCR originated in a man aged 30-40 years with active or convalescent COVID-19. The genes are TRBV24-1 and TRBJ2-7, with a tentative D call TRBD2 (5 bases). The sample comprised peripheral blood. CDR3 bases: TGTGCCACCAGTGATTTGCCTCGGGAAGCATACGAGCAGTACTTC. It encodes CATSDLPREAYEQYF.